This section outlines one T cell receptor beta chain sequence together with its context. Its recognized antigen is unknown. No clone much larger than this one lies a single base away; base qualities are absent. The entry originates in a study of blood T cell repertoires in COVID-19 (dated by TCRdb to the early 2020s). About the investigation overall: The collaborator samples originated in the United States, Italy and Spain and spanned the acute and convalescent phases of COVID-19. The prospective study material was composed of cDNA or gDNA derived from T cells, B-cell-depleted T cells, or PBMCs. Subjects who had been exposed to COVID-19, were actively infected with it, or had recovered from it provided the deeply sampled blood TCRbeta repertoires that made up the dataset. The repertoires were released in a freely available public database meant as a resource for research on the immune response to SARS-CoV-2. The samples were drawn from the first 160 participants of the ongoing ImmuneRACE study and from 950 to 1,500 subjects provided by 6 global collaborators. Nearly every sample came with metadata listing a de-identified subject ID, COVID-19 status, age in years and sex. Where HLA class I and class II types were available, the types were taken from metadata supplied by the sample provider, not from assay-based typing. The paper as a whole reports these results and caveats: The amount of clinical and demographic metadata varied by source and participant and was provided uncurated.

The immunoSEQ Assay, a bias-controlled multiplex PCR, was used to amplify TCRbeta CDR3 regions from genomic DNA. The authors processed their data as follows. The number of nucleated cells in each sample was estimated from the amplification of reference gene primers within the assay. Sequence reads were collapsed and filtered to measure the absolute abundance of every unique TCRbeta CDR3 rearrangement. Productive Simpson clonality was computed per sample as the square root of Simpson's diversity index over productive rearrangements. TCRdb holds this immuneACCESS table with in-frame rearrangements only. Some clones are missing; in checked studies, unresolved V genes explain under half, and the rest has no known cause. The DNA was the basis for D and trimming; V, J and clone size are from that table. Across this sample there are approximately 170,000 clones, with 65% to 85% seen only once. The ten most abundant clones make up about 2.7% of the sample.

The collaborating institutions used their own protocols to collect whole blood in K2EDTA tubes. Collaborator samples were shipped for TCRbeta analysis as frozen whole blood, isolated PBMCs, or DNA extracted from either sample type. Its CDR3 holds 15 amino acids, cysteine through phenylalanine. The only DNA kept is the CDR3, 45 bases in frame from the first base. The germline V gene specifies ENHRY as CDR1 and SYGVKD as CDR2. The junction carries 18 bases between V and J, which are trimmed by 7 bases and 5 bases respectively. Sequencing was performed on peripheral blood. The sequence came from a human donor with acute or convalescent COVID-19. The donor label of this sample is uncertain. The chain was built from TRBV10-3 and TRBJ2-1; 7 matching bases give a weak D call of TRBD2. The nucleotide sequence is TGTGCCATCATCAAGGGGGAGGGGCCTAACAATGAGCAGTTCTTC. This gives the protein CAIIKGEGPNNEQFF.